The 15 T cell receptor beta chains reported below all come from one sample, sequenced in a study of naive and memory T cell subsets. An oligonucleotide containing a UMI was ligated to the 3' end of TCR cDNA. Four PCR rounds used nested alpha and beta constant region primers plus the SP2 primer. A single record per CDR3 protein comes from TCRdb applying MiXCR to the 5' RACE reads. This sample has 56,000 or so distinct CDR3 sequences; roughly 7.5% occur once, and the top ten carry more than 7.5%. Every receptor here comes from a female donor in good health.

A few counts support this clonotype. The V and J genes are TRBV6-2 or TRBV6-3 and TRBJ2-1; 7 positions match TRBD2. In germline, CDR1 is MNHEY, CDR2 SVGEGT. This CDR3 has 13 amino acids. V shed 6 bases and J 13 bases; nucleotides not matched to a gene: 12. CDR3 sequence (DNA): TGTGCCAGCAGCCTTACTGAGACTAGCCCACAGTTCTTC. This sequence encodes CASSLTETSPQFF.

This clonotype was found many times. V usage is TRBV20-1 and J usage is TRBJ2-3; the match to TRBD2 covers 8 bases. V lost 5 bases, J lost 5 bases, and 6 bases stayed unmatched. CDR3 size: 13 residues. CDR1 and CDR2 (germline): DFQATT, SNEGSKA (reference sequence). The CDR3 loop reads CSAEAGGLDTQYF. The CDR3 DNA follows: TGCAGTGCTGAGGCGGGGGGACTAGATACGCAGTATTTT.

The chain joins TRBV29-1 to TRBJ1-1; D remains unclear. V lost 7 bases, J lost 4 bases, and 10 bases lay in between. This CDR3 contains 11 residues. Germline V CDR1 and CDR2: SQVTM, ANQGSEA. The CDR3 loop is CSGKGSTEAFF. CDR3 nucleotides: TGCAGCGGGAAAGGGAGCACTGAAGCTTTCTTT.

Ten or more counts support this clonotype. The V and J genes are TRBV20-1 and TRBJ2-3; 8 bases are shared with TRBD2. The CDR3 runs to 15 residues. Germline V CDR1 and CDR2: DFQATT, SNEGSKA (reference sequence). Losses at the gene ends were 1 base for V and 2 bases for J; bases not matched to a gene: 5. The CDR3 bases are TGCAGTGCTAGAGGTAGCGGGGCCCTCACAGATACGCAGTATTTT. Protein sequence: CSARGSGALTDTQYF.

This clonotype was observed a handful of times. The genes are TRBV12-5 and TRBJ2-5, with D possibly being TRBD2 (5 bases). Germline CDR1 LGHNT, CDR2 FRNRAP. Trimming took 1 base from V and 7 from J, leaving 10 bases between them. The CDR3 runs 13 residues. Here the CDR3 DNA reads TGTGCTAGTGGTTTGGCGGGAACTGCGACCCAGTACTTC. Protein product: CASGLAGTATQYF. Based on the CDR3 plus reference TRBV12-5 and TRBJ2-5, the full variable domain is DARVTQTPRHKVTEMGQEVTMRCQPILGHNTVFWYRQTMMQGLELLAYFRNRAPLDDSGMPKDRFSAEMPDATLATLKIQPSEPRDSAVYFCASGLAGTATQYFGPGTRLLVL.

With respect to this clonotype: Being one base from a much bigger clone, this may be a read error. The chain couples TRBV5-1 to TRBJ2-3; the match to TRBD2 covers 7 bases. The CDR3 has 16 amino acids. CDR1 is SGHRS and CDR2 is YFSETQ in the germline V gene. As DNA, the CDR3 is TGCGCCAGAAGCTTGAGTCCCCTAGCGGGCACAGATACGCAGTATTTT. Amino acid sequence: CARSLSPLAGTDTQYF.

The chain carries TRBV20-1 and TRBJ1-1; TRBD1 might be the D (6 bases). The germline gives CDR1 DFQATT, CDR2 SNEGSKA (reference sequence). There are 11 residues in the CDR3. The V gene lost 3 bases and the J gene lost 8 bases, with 10 bases spanning the gap. As DNA, the CDR3 is TGCAGTGCTAGCCTCCAGGGGGAAGCTTTCTTT. Its translation is CSASLQGEAFF.

V and J are TRBV9 and TRBJ2-1; perhaps TRBD2 as D (6 bases). V dropped 0 bases and J dropped 2 bases, with 9 bases sitting between them. Looked up from germline, CDR1 is SGDLS and CDR2 is YYNGEE. The length of the CDR3 is 15 residues. In nucleotides, the CDR3 is TGTGCCAGCAGCGTAGAGGGAGGCACCTACAATGAGCAGTTCTTC. Its protein product is CASSVEGGTYNEQFF.

This chain joins TRBV12-3 or TRBV12-4 and TRBJ1-4, with unresolved D. This CDR3 comprises 14 residues. Deletions cut 6 bases from V and 6 bases from J, with 14 bases between. The CDR3 here is CASSPLGADEKLFF. CDR3 nucleotide sequence: TGTGCCAGCAGCCCCCTTGGAGCTGATGAAAAACTGTTTTTT.

The sample holds a few counts of this clonotype. The chain couples TRBV12-3 or TRBV12-4 to TRBJ2-6; possibly TRBD1 for D (6 bases). The CDR3 length is 17 residues. V lost 6 bases and J lost 0, with 15 bases in between. The DNA of the CDR3 is TGTGCCAGCAGCGACAGGTCCTCCCTCTCTGGGGCCAACGTCCTGACTTTC. Its protein is CASSDRSSLSGANVLTF.

At least ten counts were recorded for this clonotype. The rearrangement uses TRBV19 and TRBJ1-6, with D maybe TRBD1 (6 bases). Trimming stripped 4 bases from V and 7 bases from J, with 14 bases between. The CDR3 sequence is 15 residues long. Germline V gives CDR1 LNHDA, CDR2 SQIVND (reference sequence). The CDR3 nucleotides are TGTGCCAGTAGTAAATCAGGGGCTGGGAATTCACCCCTCCACTTT. Protein product: CASSKSGAGNSPLHF.

This clonotype appeared a few times. The CDR3 coding sequence is TGTGCCAGCAGCTTCTGGGGGGGCAATCAGCCCCAGCATTTT. Protein: CASSFWGGNQPQHF. V is TRBV7-2 and J is TRBJ1-5; tentatively, D is TRBD1 (5 bases). With 3 bases removed from V and 2 bases from J, the gap between germline ends came to 8 bases. In germline, CDR1 is SGHTA, CDR2 FQGNSA. The CDR3 is made up of 14 amino acids. Using reference TRBV7-2 and TRBJ1-5 for the parts outside the CDR3, the full variable domain is GAGVSQSPSNKVTEKGKDVELRCDPISGHTALYWYRQSLGQGLEFLIYFQGNSAPDKSGLPSDRFSAERTGGSVSTLTIQRTQQEDSAVYLCASSFWGGNQPQHFGDGTRLSIL.

This clonotype was found many times. The rearrangement uses TRBV29-1 and TRBJ1-2, with D perhaps matching TRBD1 (5 bases). Germline CDR1 SQVTM, CDR2 ANQGSEA. This CDR3 comprises 14 residues. The V gene lost 2 bases and the J gene lost 0 bases, with 10 bases spanning the gap. DNA of the CDR3: TGCAGCGTTGAAAAGGGGAAATCTAACTATGGCTACACCTTC. It translates to CSVEKGKSNYGYTF.

This clonotype was seen once. V and J are TRBV12-3 or TRBV12-4 and TRBJ2-3, with D uncertain. Trimming stripped 5 bases from V and 5 bases from J, with 5 bases between. This CDR3 region has 11 residues. CDR3 region: CASSTQDTQYF. CDR3 bases: TGTGCCAGCAGTACCCAAGATACGCAGTATTTT.

A few counts support this clonotype. J is TRBJ2-5 and V is TRBV6-1; no firm D call. This CDR3 is built from 14 residues. Germline CDR1 is MNHNS and CDR2 is SASEGT. Between the trimmed V and J ends, which lost 4 bases and 2 bases, there was a span of 11 bases. The CDR3 sequence is CASSGRLPQETQYF. Written as DNA, the CDR3 is TGTGCCAGCAGTGGCCGCTTACCTCAAGAGACCCAGTACTTC.